This is a list of T cell receptor beta chains from one sample in a study of blood T cell repertoires in COVID-19. Data came from immunoSEQ multiplex PCR; TCRdb stores just in-frame clones and leaves some out. The data contain roughly 190,000 clones, nearly 90% of them singletons. The sequenced material came from peripheral blood. The origin of the receptors is a man aged 55-75 years with active or convalescent COVID-19. Each CDR3 is given with its conserved first and last residue. The D gene is left open where the match is weak. Clone sizes are given selectively: once, few, many, or a class where the clone is expanded.

v_call	cdr3_length	clone_size	j_call	d_call	cdr3_nt	cdr3_aa
TRBV6-5	15	-	TRBJ2-7	TRBD1	TGTGCCAGCAGTTCTCCGACAGGGATGACTATCGAGCAGTACTTC	CASSSPTGMTIEQYF
TRBV3-1/TRBV3-2	14	-	TRBJ2-3	-	TGTGCCAGCAGCGTGGCGGCACACACAGATACGCAGTATTTT	CASSVAAHTDTQYF
TRBV25-1	14	-	TRBJ1-5	TRBD1	TGTGCCAGCAGTGAAGGGGACAGGGAGCAGCCCCAGCATTTT	CASSEGDREQPQHF
TRBV10-3	13	-	TRBJ2-1	-	TGTGCCATCAGTGAGTACAGGGACAATGAGCAGTTCTTC	CAISEYRDNEQFF
TRBV19	13	-	TRBJ1-1	-	TGTGCCAGTAGTATAGAACAGGGTGCTGAAGCTTTCTTT	CASSIEQGAEAFF
TRBV5-5	15	-	TRBJ2-1	-	TGTGCCAGCAGCTTGAGGCCCACGGGGGACAATGAGCAGTTCTTC	CASSLRPTGDNEQFF
TRBV5-4	14	once	TRBJ1-6	-	TGTGCCAGCAGCTTGGGGCAGTATAATTCACCCCTCCACTTT	CASSLGQYNSPLHF
TRBV30	13	once	TRBJ1-5	-	TGTGCCTGTACACAGGGAACCAATCAGCCCCAGCATTTT	CACTQGTNQPQHF
TRBV5-1	13	once	TRBJ1-5	-	TGCGCCAGCAGCTTGGTCCCGGATCAGCCCCAGCATTTT	CASSLVPDQPQHF
TRBV6-5	14	-	TRBJ2-7	TRBD1	TGTGCCAGCAGTCCCTGGGACAGGGAGTACGAGCAGTACTTC	CASSPWDREYEQYF
TRBV18	15	once	TRBJ1-2	TRBD1	TGTGCCAGCTCACCCCTGGACAGGGGTCCCTTTGGCTACACCTTC	CASSPLDRGPFGYTF
TRBV3-1/TRBV3-2	14	-	TRBJ2-7	-	TGTGCCAGCAGCACCCAGTATTCCGTCGGGGAGCAGTACTTC	CASSTQYSVGEQYF
TRBV12-5	13	-	TRBJ1-2	-	TGTGCTAGTGCCTCGGGAATTAACTATGGCTACACCTTC	CASASGINYGYTF